Following are 8 T cell receptor beta chains from one sample sequenced in a study of T cells after yellow fever vaccination. TCRdb reanalysed the 5' RACE reads using MiXCR and keeps one entry per CDR3 protein. The sample records 500,000 to 650,000 distinct CDR3 sequences, 13% being singletons. Source: PBMCs, taken on the day of the yellow fever booster vaccination. The source is a young man who received the YFV17D yellow fever vaccine.

In this sample, this clonotype turned up once. This CDR3 is CASTRTSGTPGTQYF. The CDR3 DNA reads TGTGCCAGCACCCGGACTAGCGGGACTCCGGGGACCCAGTACTTC. The V and J genes are TRBV3-1 and TRBJ2-5; 12 nucleotides align to TRBD2. This CDR3 contains 15 residues. Trimming cost V 7 bases and J 7 bases; bases outside gene matches: 10. The germline V gene has CDR1 LGHDT and CDR2 YNNKEL (reference sequence).

This sequence joins TRBV7-9 and TRBJ2-7; D is undetermined. Trimming shortened V by 1 base and J by 7 bases, and 14 bases separated the two germline ends. The CDR3 runs to 14 residues. CDR1 and CDR2 from the germline V gene are SEHNR and FQNEAQ (reference sequence). The chain's CDR3 is CASSLESLVEEQYF. As DNA, the CDR3 is TGTGCCAGCAGCTTAGAATCGCTGGTGGAGGAGCAGTACTTC.

This clonotype has just a few counts. This rearrangement joins TRBV14 to TRBJ1-1, with TRBD1 as a possible D gene (5 bases). The V end was cut by 4 bases, the J end by 10 bases, with 16 bases between. This CDR3 is built from 13 residues. CDR1 SGHDN and CDR2 FVKESK come from the germline V gene. The CDR3 here is CASSLQRGRGAFF. Here the CDR3 DNA reads TGTGCCAGCAGCCTGCAACGGGGAAGGGGAGCTTTCTTT. Full variable domain (outside the CDR3, taken from reference TRBV14 and TRBJ1-1): EAGVTQFPSHSVIEKGQTVTLRCDPISGHDNLYWYRRVMGKEIKFLLHFVKESKQDESGMPNNRFLAERTGGTYSTLKVQPAELEDSGVYFCASSLQRGRGAFFGQGTRLTVV.

This clonotype has a handful of counts. The chain employs TRBV2 and TRBJ2-1; possibly TRBD2 for D (6 bases). This CDR3 comprises 14 residues. Trimming took off 8 bases at V and 6 bases at J, with 17 bases between the two ends. Germline V gives CDR1 SNHLY, CDR2 FYNNEI. For the CDR3, the DNA is TGTGCCAGCGTATATTACCCCGGGGGCAATGAGCAGTTCTTC. It codes for CASVYYPGGNEQFF.

This clonotype was found a few times. The chain carries TRBV7-2 and TRBJ2-7; TRBD2 agrees at 13 bases. The V segment lost 3 bases and the J segment 3 bases; nucleotides outside the gene matches: 5. The CDR3 runs 16 residues. Per the germline V gene, CDR1 is SGHTA and CDR2 is FQGNSA. CDR3: CASSLGLAGSHYEQYF. CDR3 sequence (DNA): TGTGCCAGCAGCTTGGGACTAGCGGGATCTCACTACGAGCAGTACTTC.

This clonotype appeared a few times. The chain joins TRBV27 to TRBJ2-3; no clear D. There are 11 residues in the CDR3. Germline V lookup: CDR1 MNHEY, CDR2 SMNVEV (reference sequence). V lost 5 bases and J 5 bases, leaving 5 bases between the germline ends. CDR3 protein: CASSIKDTQYF. The CDR3 coding sequence is TGTGCCAGCAGTATTAAAGATACGCAGTATTTT.

This clonotype was observed a few times. The chain has TRBV6-6 and TRBJ1-1, with 10 bases fitting TRBD1. The germline V gene encodes CDR1 MNHNY and CDR2 SVGAGI (reference sequence). The CDR3 contains 13 residues. V dropped 2 bases and J dropped 6; count of bases not matched to a gene: 0. CDR3 amino acids: CASSYGTGAEAFF. Written as DNA, the CDR3 is TGTGCCAGCAGTTACGGGACAGGGGCTGAAGCTTTCTTT.

This clonotype was detected only a few times. The chain joins TRBV7-9 to TRBJ2-7, with TRBD1 as a possible D gene (6 bases). CDR3 length equals 14 residues. Trimming left V 4 bases short and J 3 bases short, with 13 bases between. CDR1 and CDR2 from the germline V gene are SEHNR and FQNEAQ (reference sequence). The CDR3 coding sequence is TGTGCCAGCAGCTACCTGGGGGCAGGCTACGAGCAGTACTTC. Protein: CASSYLGAGYEQYF. Looking up the rest from reference TRBV7-9 and TRBJ2-7 gives the full variable domain: DTGVSQNPRHKITKRGQNVTFRCDPISEHNRLYWYRQTLGQGPEFLTYFQNEAQLEKSRLLSDRFSAERPKGSFSTLEIQRTEQGDSAMYLCASSYLGAGYEQYFGPGTRLTVT.